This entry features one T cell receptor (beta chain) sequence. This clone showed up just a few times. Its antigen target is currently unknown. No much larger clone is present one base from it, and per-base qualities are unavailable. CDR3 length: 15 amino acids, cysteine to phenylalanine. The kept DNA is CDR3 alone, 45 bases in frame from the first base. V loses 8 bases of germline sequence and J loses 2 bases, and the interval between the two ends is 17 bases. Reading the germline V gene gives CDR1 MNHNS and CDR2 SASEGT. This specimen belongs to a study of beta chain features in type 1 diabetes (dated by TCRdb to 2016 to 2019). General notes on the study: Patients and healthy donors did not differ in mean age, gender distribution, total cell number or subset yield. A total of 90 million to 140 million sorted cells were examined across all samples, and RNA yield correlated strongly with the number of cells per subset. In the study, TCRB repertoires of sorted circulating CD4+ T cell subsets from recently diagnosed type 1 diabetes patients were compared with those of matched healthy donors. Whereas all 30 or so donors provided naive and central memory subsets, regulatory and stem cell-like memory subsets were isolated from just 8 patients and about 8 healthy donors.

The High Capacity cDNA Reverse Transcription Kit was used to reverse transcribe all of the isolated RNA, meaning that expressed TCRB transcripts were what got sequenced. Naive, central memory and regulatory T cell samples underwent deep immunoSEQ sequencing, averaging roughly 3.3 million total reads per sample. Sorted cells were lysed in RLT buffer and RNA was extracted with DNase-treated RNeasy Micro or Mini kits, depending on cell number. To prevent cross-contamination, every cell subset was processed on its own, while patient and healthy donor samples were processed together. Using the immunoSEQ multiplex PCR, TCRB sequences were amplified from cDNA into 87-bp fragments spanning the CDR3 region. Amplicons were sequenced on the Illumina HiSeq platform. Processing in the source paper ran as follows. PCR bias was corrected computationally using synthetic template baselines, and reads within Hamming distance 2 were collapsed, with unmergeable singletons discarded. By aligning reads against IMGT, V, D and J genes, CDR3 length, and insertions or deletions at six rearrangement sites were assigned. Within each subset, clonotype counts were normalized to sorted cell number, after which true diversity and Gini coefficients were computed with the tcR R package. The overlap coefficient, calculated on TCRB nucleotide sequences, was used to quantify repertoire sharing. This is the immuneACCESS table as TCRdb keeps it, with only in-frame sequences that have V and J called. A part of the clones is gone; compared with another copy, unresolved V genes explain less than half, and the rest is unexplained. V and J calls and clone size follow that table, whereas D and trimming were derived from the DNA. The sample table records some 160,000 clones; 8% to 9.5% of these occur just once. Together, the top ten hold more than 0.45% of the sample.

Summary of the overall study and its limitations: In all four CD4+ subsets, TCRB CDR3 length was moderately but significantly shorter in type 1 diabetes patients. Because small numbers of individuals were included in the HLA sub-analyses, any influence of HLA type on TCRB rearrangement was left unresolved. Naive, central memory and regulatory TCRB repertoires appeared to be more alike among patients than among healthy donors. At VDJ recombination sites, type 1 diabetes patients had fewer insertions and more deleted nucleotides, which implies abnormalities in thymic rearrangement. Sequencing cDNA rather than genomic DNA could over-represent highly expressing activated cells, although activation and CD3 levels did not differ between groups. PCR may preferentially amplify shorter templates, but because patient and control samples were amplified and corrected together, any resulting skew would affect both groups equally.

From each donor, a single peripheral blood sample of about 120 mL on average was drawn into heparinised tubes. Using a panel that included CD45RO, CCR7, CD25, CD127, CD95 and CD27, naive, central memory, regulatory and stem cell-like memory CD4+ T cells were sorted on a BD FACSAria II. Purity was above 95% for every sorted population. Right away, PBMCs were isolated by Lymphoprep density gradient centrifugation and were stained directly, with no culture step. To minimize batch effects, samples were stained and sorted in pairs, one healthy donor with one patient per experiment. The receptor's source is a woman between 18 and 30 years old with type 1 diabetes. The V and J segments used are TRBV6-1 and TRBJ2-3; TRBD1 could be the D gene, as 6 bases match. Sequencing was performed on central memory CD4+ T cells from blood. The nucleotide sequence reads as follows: TGTGCCAGCCGACCCAGGGGCGAGGCCACAGATACGCAGTATTTT. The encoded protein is CASRPRGEATDTQYF.